A single sample gave rise to the 3 T cell receptor beta chains below, sequenced in a study of OX40 agonist ivuxolimab in advanced cancers. The assay was immunoSEQ multiplex PCR, and TCRdb's table has in-frame clones only and misses some. This table holds around 34,000 clones, roughly 87% found once. Specimen: CD4+ or CD8+ T cells sorted from blood, collected in a trial of the OX40 agonist ivuxolimab. The source is an adult with an advanced solid tumor such as melanoma, head and neck, liver or kidney cancer.

The CDR3 loop is CASSQEWGTNTGELFF. The CDR3 DNA reads as TGTGCCAGCAGCCAAGAGTGGGGTACGAACACCGGGGAGCTGTTTTTT. The genes are TRBV4-2 and TRBJ2-2; D uncertain. Germline V gene sequence: CDR1 LGHNA, CDR2 YNFKEQ. Trimming shortened V by 0 bases and J by 0 bases, and 8 bases separated the two germline ends. This CDR3 is 16 amino acids long.

The chain is built from TRBV5-6 and TRBJ2-7; a possible D gene is TRBD1 (5 bases). CDR3 length: 16 amino acids. Per the germline V gene, CDR1 is SGHDT and CDR2 is YYEEEE. V was clipped by 0 bases and J by 5 bases, with 18 bases between them. The CDR3 DNA reads TGTGCCAGCAGCTTGGCCTGGGCAGGGTATACCCACGAGCAGTACTTC. It yields the protein CASSLAWAGYTHEQYF. Complete variable domain (other parts from reference TRBV5-6 and TRBJ2-7): DAGVTQSPTHLIKTRGQQVTLRCSPKSGHDTVSWYQQALGQGPQFIFQYYEEEERQRGNFPDRFSGHQFPNYSSELNVNALLLGDSALYLCASSLAWAGYTHEQYFGPGTRLTVT.

V and J are TRBV7-9 and TRBJ2-5; 10 bases fit TRBD1. Germline trimming cut 5 bases from V and 5 bases from J; bases unmatched to any gene: 11. This CDR3 region has 16 residues. From germline, CDR1 is SEHNR and CDR2 FQNEAQ (reference sequence). CDR3 sequence: CASSGRDRGSHETQYF. DNA for the CDR3: TGTGCCAGCAGCGGCCGGGACAGGGGTTCGCACGAGACCCAGTACTTC.